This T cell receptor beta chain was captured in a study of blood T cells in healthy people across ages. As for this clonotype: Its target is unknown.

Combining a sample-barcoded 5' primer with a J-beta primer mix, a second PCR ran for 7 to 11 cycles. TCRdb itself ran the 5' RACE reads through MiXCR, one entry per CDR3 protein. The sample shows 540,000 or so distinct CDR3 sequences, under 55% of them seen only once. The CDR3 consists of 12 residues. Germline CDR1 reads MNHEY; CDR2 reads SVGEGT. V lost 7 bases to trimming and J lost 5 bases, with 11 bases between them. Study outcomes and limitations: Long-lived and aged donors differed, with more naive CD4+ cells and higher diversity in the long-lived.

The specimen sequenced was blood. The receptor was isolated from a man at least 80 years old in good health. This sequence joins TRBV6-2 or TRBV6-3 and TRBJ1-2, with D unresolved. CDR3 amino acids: CASTSGPYGYTF. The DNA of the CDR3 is TGTGCCAGCACGTCGGGTCCTTATGGCTACACCTTC.